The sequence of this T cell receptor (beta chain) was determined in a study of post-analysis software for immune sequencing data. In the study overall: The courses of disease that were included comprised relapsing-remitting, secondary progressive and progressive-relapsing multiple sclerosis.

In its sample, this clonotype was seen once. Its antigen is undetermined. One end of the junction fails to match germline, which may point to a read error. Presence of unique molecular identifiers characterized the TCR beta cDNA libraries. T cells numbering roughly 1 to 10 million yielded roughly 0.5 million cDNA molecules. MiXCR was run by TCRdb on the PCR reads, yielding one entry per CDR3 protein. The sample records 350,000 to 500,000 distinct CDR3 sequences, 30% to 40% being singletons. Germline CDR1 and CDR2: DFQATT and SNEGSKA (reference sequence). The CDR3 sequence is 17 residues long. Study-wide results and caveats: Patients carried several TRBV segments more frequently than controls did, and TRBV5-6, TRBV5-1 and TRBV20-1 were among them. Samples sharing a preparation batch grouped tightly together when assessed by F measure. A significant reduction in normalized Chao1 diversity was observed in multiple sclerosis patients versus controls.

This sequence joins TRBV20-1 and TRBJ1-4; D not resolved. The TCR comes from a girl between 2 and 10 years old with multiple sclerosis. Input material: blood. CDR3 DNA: TGCAGTGCTCTCGGACCTCGGAGGATGGCAACTAATGAAAAACGGTTTTTT. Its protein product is CSALGPRRMATNEKRFF.